The 6 T cell receptor beta chains listed next were all sequenced from one sample in a study of siplizumab effects on memory and regulatory T cells. Profiled with immunoSEQ multiplex PCR; TCRdb holds only in-frame clones, not every one. This sample has 70,000 to 100,000 clones; approximately 93% occur once, and the top ten carry under 8.5%. Material: CD8+ T cells sorted from blood. These receptors all stem from a human donor in good health.

The chain uses TRBV20-1 and TRBJ2-6; D remains unclear. The ends were cut back, 7 bases at V and 2 bases at J, with 3 bases in the middle. In germline, CDR1 is DFQATT, CDR2 SNEGSKA (reference sequence). This CDR3 comprises 11 residues. CDR3 residues: CSEAGANVLTF. The DNA for the CDR3 is TGCAGTGAGGCTGGGGCCAACGTCCTGACTTTC.

This chain's CDR3 is CAAGLSGELFF. CDR3 coding DNA: TGTGCCGCCGGGCTGTCCGGGGAGCTGTTTTTT. V gene TRBV19 combines with J gene TRBJ2-2; D call uncertain. CDR3 length: 11 residues. In germline, CDR1 is LNHDA, CDR2 SQIVND (reference sequence). Trimming left V 11 bases short and J 6 bases short, with 10 bases between.

The V call is TRBV9, the J call TRBJ2-3; 7 nucleotides match TRBD2. V dropped 3 bases and J dropped 1; count of bases not matched to a gene: 11. Looked up from germline, CDR1 is SGDLS and CDR2 is YYNGEE. The CDR3 is made up of 17 amino acids. CDR3 sequence: CASSAEPSGAGTDTQYF. CDR3 bases: TGTGCCAGCAGCGCCGAACCGAGCGGGGCGGGCACAGATACGCAGTATTTT.

The chain combines TRBV30 with TRBJ2-7; D not resolved. The length of the CDR3 is 14 residues. CDR1 and CDR2 (germline): GTSNPN, SVGIG (reference sequence). Trimming removed 4 bases from V and 1 base from J, with 14 bases in between. In DNA form, the CDR3 reads TGTGCCTGGACCCCCTCGGGTCTTTCCTACGAGCAGTACTTC. Amino acids: CAWTPSGLSYEQYF.

The rearrangement links TRBV7-9 to TRBJ2-5, with a possible D match to TRBD1 (6 bases). This CDR3 contains 15 residues. Trimming took off 4 bases at V and 2 bases at J, with 14 bases between the two ends. Germline CDR1 is SEHNR and CDR2 is FQNEAQ (reference sequence). Here the CDR3 reads CASSSRDTGQETQYF. CDR3 DNA: TGTGCCAGCAGCTCCCGGGACACGGGGCAAGAGACCCAGTACTTC.

The chain employs TRBV2 and TRBJ2-5, with D possibly matching TRBD1 (5 bases). TRBJ2-7 explains the end of the DNA better; the J call may be wrong. Germline-derived CDR1 and CDR2 are SNHLY and FYNNEI. This CDR3 is built from 14 residues. CDR3 sequence: CASGLGRIAYEQYF. The CDR3 DNA is TGTGCCAGCGGCTTGGGGCGGATTGCCTACGAGCAGTACTTC.